This T cell receptor beta chain was retrieved from a study of neurological immune-mediated disorders. Study-level information: Relapsing-remitting patients made up about 90% of the roughly 34 multiple sclerosis patients, and secondary progressive patients made up 3. The study, taken as a whole, reports: None of the CDR3 amino acid sequences of expanded clones recurred across subjects, suggesting private repertoires in all groups. HTLV-1-associated myelopathy led in TCR clonal expansion, while multiple sclerosis ranked lowest, below healthy controls.

The unsorted libraries were made from 2 million PBMCs kept at -80 C. TCRdb re-called the 5' RACE reads with MiXCR, one entry per CDR3 protein. The sample has 50,000 to 75,000 distinct CDR3 sequences, roughly 4% seen once. This clonotype was seen ten or more times. Its specificity is unknown. An end of the junction does not agree with germline; a read error may underlie this. Sequenced input: PBMCs. This receptor was identified in a man in his fifties or sixties with multiple sclerosis.

In DNA, the CDR3 is TGTGCCACCAGTGGACAGGGTTTAAGCAATCAGCCCCAGAATTTT. Translation gives CATSGQGLSNQPQNF. The V gene is TRBV24-1, the J gene TRBJ1-5; 7 bases match TRBD1. Germline V gene sequence: CDR1 KGHDR, CDR2 SFDVKD. This CDR3 contains 15 residues.